Sequencing of this T cell receptor (beta chain) was carried out in a study of blood T cell repertoires in COVID-19 (dated by TCRdb to the early 2020s). Context from the whole study: Samples from collaborators originated in the United States, Italy and Spain and spanned both the acute and convalescent phases of COVID-19. The material from the prospective study consisted of cDNA or gDNA derived from T cells, B-cell-depleted T cells, or PBMCs. Subjects who had been exposed to COVID-19, were actively infected with it, or had recovered from it provided the deeply sampled blood TCRbeta repertoires that made up the dataset. The repertoires were made available in a free public database intended to serve as a resource for research on the immune response to SARS-CoV-2. Samples came from the ongoing ImmuneRACE study (first 160 participants) plus 1,254 subjects from 6 global collaborators. A de-identified subject ID, COVID-19 status, age in years and sex were almost always included in the sample metadata. Where available, HLA class I and class II types were taken from metadata supplied by the sample provider and were not determined by assay-based typing.

About this clone: The antigen it binds to is not known. No base qualities exist here, and no much larger clone lies one base off it.

The immunoSEQ Assay, a bias-controlled multiplex PCR, was used to amplify TCRbeta CDR3 regions from genomic DNA. On the study's bioinformatics: The number of nucleated cells in each sample was estimated from the amplification of reference gene primers within the assay. To quantify the absolute abundance of each unique TCRbeta CDR3 rearrangement, sequence reads were collapsed and filtered. For each sample, productive Simpson clonality was calculated by taking the square root of Simpson's diversity index across productive rearrangements. TCRdb mirrors the immuneACCESS table, restricted to in-frame sequences. Some clones are absent from its copies; in checked studies, under half trace to an unresolved V gene, and the reason for the others is unknown. The D gene and trimming were derived from the DNA, and the V and J assignments and clone size from that table. Recorded for this sample are more than 120,000 clones; about 85% of them occurred a single time. The top ten clonotypes cover more than 2% of the sample.

Looking up the germline V gene yields CDR1 SNHLY and CDR2 FYNNEI. Trimming at the junction amounts to 1 base on V and 4 bases on J, and the germline ends lie 8 bases apart. Its CDR3 holds 13 amino acids, cysteine through valine. Only the CDR3 region is kept as DNA, spanning 39 bases read in frame from base 1. Paper-wide results and their limitations: The quantity of clinical and demographic metadata differed by source and by participant and was supplied without curation.

The collaborating institutions used their own protocols to collect whole blood in K2EDTA tubes. For TCRbeta analysis, collaborators shipped samples in one of three forms: frozen whole blood, isolated PBMCs, or DNA extracted from either of those sample types. Sequenced input: peripheral blood. This receptor was identified in a human donor with acute or convalescent COVID-19. The donor label of this sample is uncertain. The sequence is built from TRBV2 and TRBJ2-7, with the D gene too uncertain to name. The CDR3 sequence is CASSEGAYYEQYV. The nucleotide sequence reads as follows: TGTGCCAGCAGTGAAGGGGCGTATTACGAGCAGTACGTC.